This TCR beta chain was identified in a study of T cells in Graves' hyperthyroidism and ophthalmopathy. Study conclusions and caveats: Progression to ophthalmopathy was predicted a median of 6.5 months early. Appearing also in blood were most of the thyroid clonotypes expanded above 0.001. A model using 13 V-J features told ophthalmopathy apart from stable hyperthyroidism.

Comment on this clonotype: Antigen unknown.

This CDR3 spans 16 amino acids. Germline CDR1 SEHNR, CDR2 FQNEAQ (reference sequence). J lost 4 bases, V lost 5 bases, and 9 bases had no gene match. On the basis of clinical symptoms, serum thyroxine and TRAb, thyroid ultrasound and orbital computed tomography, diagnoses were made. Authors of the study amplified TCR beta CDR3 regions from RNA transcripts. TCR CDR3 underwent first-round RT-PCR with the HTBI primer set. TCRdb reprocessed the multiplex PCR reads with MiXCR, giving one entry per CDR3 protein. The sample contains around 660,000 distinct CDR3 sequences, roughly 46% of which appear only once.

The sequence was obtained from an adult man with Graves' disease, either hyperthyroidism or ophthalmopathy (not recorded which). The chain carries TRBV7-9 and TRBJ1-5; 9 positions match TRBD1. Sequencing was done on a sample of peripheral blood or thyroid tissue (not recorded which). This chain's CDR3 is CASSEGDRDYNQPQHF. DNA for the CDR3: TGTGCCAGCAGCGAAGGGGACAGGGACTATAATCAGCCCCAGCATTTT.